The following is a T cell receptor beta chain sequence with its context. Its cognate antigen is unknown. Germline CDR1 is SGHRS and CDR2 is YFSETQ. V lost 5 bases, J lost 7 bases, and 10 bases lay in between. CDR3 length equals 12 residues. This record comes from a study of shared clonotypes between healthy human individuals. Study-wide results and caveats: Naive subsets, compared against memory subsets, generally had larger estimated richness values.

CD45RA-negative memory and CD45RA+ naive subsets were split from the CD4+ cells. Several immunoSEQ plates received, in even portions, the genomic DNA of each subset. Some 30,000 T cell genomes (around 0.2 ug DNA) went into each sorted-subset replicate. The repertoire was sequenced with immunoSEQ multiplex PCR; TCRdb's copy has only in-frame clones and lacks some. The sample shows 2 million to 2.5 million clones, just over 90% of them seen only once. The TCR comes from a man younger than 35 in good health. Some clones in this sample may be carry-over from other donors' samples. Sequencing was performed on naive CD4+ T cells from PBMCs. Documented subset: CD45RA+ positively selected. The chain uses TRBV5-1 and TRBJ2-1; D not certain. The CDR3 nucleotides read TGCGCCAGCAGGCCTTTTAGTAATGAGCAGTTCTTC. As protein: CASRPFSNEQFF.